This passage covers 6 T cell receptor beta chains from one sample sequenced in a study of shared clonotypes between healthy human individuals. Assay used: immunoSEQ multiplex PCR; TCRdb lists only in-frame clones, some missing. The sample yields over a million clones, approximately 78% seen once. Sequencing input: memory CD4+ T cells from PBMCs. Specified subset: CD45RA-negative fraction. The receptors were sampled from a man aged 18 to 29 in good health. Some clones in this sample may be carry-over from other donors' samples.

This clone was detected once. The chain employs TRBV30 and TRBJ2-3; 7 bases fit TRBD1. The ends lost 2 bases at V and 0 bases at J; junction bases unmatched: 11. Germline lookup yields CDR1 GTSNPN and CDR2 SVGIG (reference sequence). CDR3 length: 17 residues. The CDR3: CAWSPSRVRGSTDTQYF. The CDR3 coding sequence is TGTGCCTGGAGTCCCTCCAGGGTCAGGGGGAGCACAGATACGCAGTATTTT.

This sequence joins TRBV10-2 and TRBJ2-5; 7 bases agree with TRBD1. With V trimmed by 8 bases and J by 1 base, 4 bases remained unmatched. In germline, CDR1 is WSHSY, CDR2 SAAADI. The CDR3 is 13 residues long. Here the CDR3 DNA reads TGCGCCAGCGGGACAGTATTCCAAGAGACCCAGTACTTC. Its translation: CASGTVFQETQYF.

The gene calls are TRBV5-1 and TRBJ2-7; 7 nucleotides agree with TRBD1. The length of the CDR3 is 13 residues. The junction had 7 bases not matched to a gene; V was cut back by 7 bases and J by 3 bases. CDR1 and CDR2 from the germline V gene are SGHRS and YFSETQ. In DNA, the CDR3 is TGCGCCAGCGGCCGGGACAGCTACTACGAGCAGTACTTC. Protein product: CASGRDSYYEQYF.

Regarding this clone: This likely comes from a read error, as the CDR3 has no conserved phenylalanine or tryptophan at its end. This chain connects TRBV6-5 to TRBJ1-5; D is undetermined. Germline-derived CDR1 and CDR2 are MNHEY and SVGAGI. This CDR3 is 11 amino acids long. CDR3 DNA: TGCGCCAGCAGTTCGGAGCAGCCCCAGCATCTT. The encoded protein is CASSSEQPQHL.

The chain combines TRBV9 with TRBJ2-2; D is perhaps TRBD1 (5 bases). Trimming stripped 4 bases from V and 5 bases from J, with 18 bases between. Germline CDR1 and CDR2: SGDLS and YYNGEE. This CDR3 region has 16 residues. Written as DNA, the CDR3 is TGTGCCAGCAGCCCTGGGGCCCCCCAGGGTACCGGGGAGCTGTTTTTT. This translates into CASSPGAPQGTGELFF. The entire variable domain, with the rest obtained from reference TRBV9 and TRBJ2-2, is as follows: DSGVTQTPKHLITATGQRVTLRCSPRSGDLSVYWYQQSLDQGLQFLIQYYNGEERAKGNILERFSAQQFPDLHSELNLSSLELGDSALYFCASSPGAPQGTGELFFGEGSRLTVL.

The chain uses TRBV6-1 and TRBJ2-7, with D unclear. Germline loops: CDR1 MNHNS, CDR2 SASEGT. There are 15 residues in the CDR3. The V and J ends lost 4 bases and 2 bases respectively, with 15 bases between them. The CDR3 here is CASSGYWDRTYEQYF. The CDR3 DNA reads as TGTGCCAGCAGTGGGTACTGGGATCGAACCTACGAGCAGTACTTC.